A single sample is the source of the 23 T cell receptor beta chains below, sequenced in a study of blood T cell repertoires in COVID-19. Sequencing used immunoSEQ multiplex PCR; TCRdb keeps in-frame clones, though not all of them. The repertoire includes approximately 160,000 clones, about 86% of them detected once, and around 7% sits in the top ten. The material sequenced was PBMCs or T cells enriched from blood (not recorded which). Receptors originate from a man aged 50-59 years who had recovered from COVID-19.

This clone appeared a single time. The chain is built from TRBV7-2 and TRBJ2-2; 7 nucleotides align to TRBD1. The CDR3 is 16 amino acids. Germline CDR1 and CDR2: SGHTA and FQGNSA. Trimming cost V 5 bases and J 7 bases; bases outside gene matches: 13. This CDR3 reads CASSPVVKGAGGELFF. Written as DNA, the CDR3 is TGTGCCAGCAGCCCTGTAGTGAAGGGGGCGGGCGGGGAGCTGTTTTTT.

This clone was seen only once. The chain recombines TRBV7-2 with TRBJ2-3; 13 nucleotides line up with TRBD2. This CDR3 contains 16 residues. From germline, CDR1 is SGHTA and CDR2 FQGNSA. Trimming removed 5 bases from V and 6 bases from J; junction bases left unmatched: 8. The CDR3 DNA is TGTGCCAGCAGCCAACAACTAGCGGGGGGGAGGGATACGCAGTATTTT. It encodes CASSQQLAGGRDTQYF.

The rearrangement links TRBV6-5 to TRBJ1-1; D remains ambiguous. V lost 8 bases to trimming and J lost 2 bases, with 6 bases between them. Germline CDR1 MNHEY, CDR2 SVGAGI. CDR3 length: 11 amino acids. CDR3 region: CASEGNTEAFF. The CDR3 region has the DNA TGTGCCAGCGAGGGCAACACTGAAGCTTTCTTT.

The chain has TRBV5-1 and TRBJ1-4; D not certain. From germline, CDR1 is SGHRS and CDR2 YFSETQ. The length of the CDR3 is 15 residues. V was cut by 1 base and J by 0 bases, with 7 bases left in between. The CDR3 coding sequence is TGCGCCAGCAGCTTGAAGAGGGCAACTAATGAAAAACTGTTTTTT. Its protein product is CASSLKRATNEKLFF.

This clone was counted a few times. The chain employs TRBV25-1 and TRBJ1-1; 8 bases fit TRBD1. The germline V gene has CDR1 MGHDK and CDR2 SYGVNS. V gave up 8 bases and J gave up 9 bases; unmatched junction bases: 14. The CDR3 is 14 residues long. CDR3 in amino acids: CASLPGTGGFQAFF. The CDR3 bases are TGTGCCAGCCTGCCCGGGACAGGAGGATTCCAAGCTTTCTTT. The full variable domain, its missing parts supplied by reference TRBV25-1 and TRBJ1-1, is EADIYQTPRYLVIGTGKKITLECSQTMGHDKMYWYQQDPGMELHLIHYSYGVNSTEKGDLSSESTVSRIRTEHFPLTLESARPSHTSQYLCASLPGTGGFQAFFGQGTRLTVV.

V gene TRBV29-1 combines with J gene TRBJ2-2; D not resolved. V gave up 4 bases and J gave up 0 bases, with 9 bases separating them. The CDR3 has 14 residues. Germline V lookup: CDR1 SQVTM, CDR2 ANQGSEA. CDR3 DNA: TGCAGCGTTGGTACTAACGCGAACACCGGGGAGCTGTTTTTT. Amino acids: CSVGTNANTGELFF.

This clone was counted a single time. V is TRBV9 and J is TRBJ1-2; D is perhaps TRBD1 (5 bases). The CDR3 runs 16 residues. Trimming stripped 3 bases from V and 3 bases from J, with 18 bases between. Germline values: CDR1 SGDLS, CDR2 YYNGEE. The CDR3 reads CASSAGSGLFDYGYTF. The CDR3 DNA follows: TGTGCCAGCAGCGCAGGATCAGGGTTATTTGACTATGGCTACACCTTC.

This rearrangement joins TRBV5-1 to TRBJ2-7; 7 positions match TRBD2. Germline CDR1 and CDR2: SGHRS and YFSETQ. The CDR3 loop spans 14 amino acids. The trim removed 3 bases at V and 6 bases at J, leaving 9 bases unmatched. The CDR3 here is CASSSREGITEQYF. The CDR3 DNA is TGCGCCAGCAGCTCCAGGGAGGGGATAACCGAGCAGTACTTC.

This clone was seen only once. The V call is TRBV6-5, the J call TRBJ1-4; 10 bases agree with TRBD1. The germline gives CDR1 MNHEY, CDR2 SVGAGI. The CDR3 is 15 amino acids. The V segment lost 2 bases and the J segment 7 bases; nucleotides outside the gene matches: 4. The CDR3 nucleotides are TGTGCCAGCAGTTACGGGGACAGGGGTATTGAAAAACTGTTTTTT. This sequence encodes CASSYGDRGIEKLFF.

In its sample, this clone was seen a few times. The chain uses TRBV5-1 and TRBJ2-1, with D tentatively TRBD1 (6 bases). Trimming took off 3 bases at V and 2 bases at J, with 15 bases between the two ends. The CDR3 runs to 16 residues. Germline values: CDR1 SGHRS, CDR2 YFSETQ. The DNA for the CDR3 is TGCGCCAGCAGCTCACTACAGGGTAGAACCTACAATGAGCAGTTCTTC. Protein: CASSSLQGRTYNEQFF.

A note on this clone: Other DNA sequences in the same sample also yield this CDR3. The chain is built from TRBV4-2 and TRBJ1-5; weak D call: TRBD1 (5 bases). Germline CDR1 LGHNA, CDR2 YNFKEQ. The CDR3 runs to 16 residues. V shed 0 bases and J shed 2 bases, with 11 bases lying between them. The CDR3 DNA sequence: TGTGCCAGCAGCCAAGATCCCCAAGGGGGCAATCAGCCCCAGCATTTT. Translating it yields CASSQDPQGGNQPQHF.

This sequence joins TRBV2 and TRBJ1-6; D is unclear. The CDR3 contains 12 residues. V lost 1 base and J lost 9, with 4 bases in between. Germline V gene lookup returns CDR1 SNHLY and CDR2 FYNNEI. CDR3 protein: CASSEGVSPLHF. The CDR3 coding sequence is TGTGCCAGCAGTGAAGGAGTTTCACCCCTCCACTTT.

This chain connects TRBV7-2 to TRBJ2-3, with D maybe TRBD1 (6 bases). Trimming cost V 0 bases and J 3 bases, with 13 bases left between them. The CDR3 is 16 amino acids. Germline V gene lookup returns CDR1 SGHTA and CDR2 FQGNSA. CDR3 nucleotide sequence: TGTGCCAGCAGCTTAGCGTCCAGGGGTGGTACAGATACGCAGTATTTT. Its protein product is CASSLASRGGTDTQYF. Complete variable domain (other parts from reference TRBV7-2 and TRBJ2-3): GAGVSQSPSNKVTEKGKDVELRCDPISGHTALYWYRQSLGQGLEFLIYFQGNSAPDKSGLPSDRFSAERTGGSVSTLTIQRTQQEDSAVYLCASSLASRGGTDTQYFGPGTRLTVL.

V usage is TRBV5-1 and J usage is TRBJ2-7; 7 nucleotides match TRBD1. The ends lost 4 bases at V and 6 bases at J; junction bases unmatched: 13. The germline gives CDR1 SGHRS, CDR2 YFSETQ. CDR3 size: 15 residues. The CDR3 protein is CASSVPGTDFSEQYF. For the CDR3, the DNA is TGCGCCAGCAGCGTACCCGGGACAGATTTTTCCGAGCAGTACTTC.

This clone was detected once. V is TRBV5-4 and J is TRBJ2-7; 7 bases line up with TRBD2. CDR3 size: 14 residues. After removal of 1 base from V and 3 bases from J, the junction contained 4 bases not matched to a gene. Germline V lookup: CDR1 SGHNT, CDR2 YYREEE (reference sequence). The CDR3, as DNA: TGTGCCAGCAGCTTGAGCGGGATTAACTACGAGCAGTACTTC. Protein: CASSLSGINYEQYF.

This clone has just one count. This chain joins TRBV2 and TRBJ2-3; D is perhaps TRBD1 (5 bases). V lost 7 bases and J lost 1, with 12 bases in between. The CDR3 sequence is 14 residues long. Germline CDR1 and CDR2: SNHLY and FYNNEI. The CDR3 DNA reads TGTGCCAGCAACCGACAGTTACGCACAGATACGCAGTATTTT. Protein sequence: CASNRQLRTDTQYF.

The chain joins TRBV18 to TRBJ2-5; TRBD1 aligns across 7 bases. The V segment lost 1 base and the J segment 5 bases; nucleotides outside the gene matches: 10. CDR1 and CDR2 from the germline V gene are KGHSH and LQKENI. The CDR3 is made up of 16 amino acids. The CDR3 bases are TGTGCCAGCTCACCACGTCCGAACAGGGGAAGCGAGACCCAGTACTTC. The encoded protein is CASSPRPNRGSETQYF.

The V gene is TRBV6-5, the J gene TRBJ2-2, with D possibly matching TRBD2 (5 bases). CDR1 and CDR2 from the germline V gene are MNHEY and SVGAGI. The CDR3 consists of 15 residues. V was trimmed by 7 bases and J by 3 bases, leaving 15 bases between them. CDR3 sequence reads: CASTVALRDTGELFF. The CDR3 region has the DNA TGTGCCAGCACGGTAGCCCTGAGGGACACCGGGGAGCTGTTTTTT.

The chain uses TRBV2 and TRBJ2-2, with 10 bases aligning to TRBD1. Germline V gene lookup returns CDR1 SNHLY and CDR2 FYNNEI. This CDR3 is built from 16 residues. Trimming removed 5 bases from V and 4 bases from J; junction bases left unmatched: 7. This CDR3 is CASSLTGGGGTGELFF. The CDR3 coding sequence is TGTGCCAGCAGTTTGACAGGGGGCGGCGGCACCGGGGAGCTGTTTTTT.

J is TRBJ2-2 and V is TRBV5-4; 11 positions agree with TRBD2. Trimming cost V 0 bases and J 4 bases; bases outside gene matches: 2. This CDR3 is built from 16 residues. Per the germline V gene, CDR1 is SGHNT and CDR2 is YYREEE (reference sequence). CDR3 in DNA: TGTGCCAGCAGCTTGGCCGGACTAGCGGGCACCGGGGAGCTGTTTTTT. Protein: CASSLAGLAGTGELFF.

The rearrangement uses TRBV7-2 and TRBJ2-3; TRBD2 is a possible D gene (5 bases). The CDR3 totals 14 residues. V gave up 5 bases and J gave up 7 bases, with 16 bases separating them. Germline V gene data show CDR1 as SGHTA and CDR2 as FQGNSA. The CDR3, as DNA: TGTGCCAGCAGCCAGTCCCTGAGCGGCAATACGCAGTATTTT. Translating gives CASSQSLSGNTQYF. Variable domain in full (rest from reference TRBV7-2 and TRBJ2-3): GAGVSQSPSNKVTEKGKDVELRCDPISGHTALYWYRQSLGQGLEFLIYFQGNSAPDKSGLPSDRFSAERTGGSVSTLTIQRTQQEDSAVYLCASSQSLSGNTQYFGPGTRLTVL.

Details on this clone: Within the sample, other DNA sequences also encode this same CDR3. The gene calls are TRBV4-1 and TRBJ1-3; 10 nucleotides agree with TRBD1. This CDR3 region has 16 residues. V lost 3 bases to trimming and J lost 4 bases; unmatched junction nucleotides: 6. The germline V gene has CDR1 MGHRA and CDR2 YSYEKL. The CDR3: CASSQYDRGLGNTIYF. The CDR3 region has the DNA TGCGCCAGCAGCCAGTATGACAGGGGGCTAGGAAACACCATATATTTT.

The chain is built from TRBV6-2 or TRBV6-3 and TRBJ1-5; TRBD1 aligns across 7 bases. Looked up from germline, CDR1 is MNHEY and CDR2 is SVGEGT. Trimming at V came to 5 bases and at J to 2 bases, leaving 6 bases not matched to a gene. The CDR3 extends over 15 amino acids. CDR3 residues: CASSPAGQGNQPQHF. The CDR3 DNA is TGTGCCAGCAGTCCGGCCGGACAGGGCAATCAGCCCCAGCATTTT.